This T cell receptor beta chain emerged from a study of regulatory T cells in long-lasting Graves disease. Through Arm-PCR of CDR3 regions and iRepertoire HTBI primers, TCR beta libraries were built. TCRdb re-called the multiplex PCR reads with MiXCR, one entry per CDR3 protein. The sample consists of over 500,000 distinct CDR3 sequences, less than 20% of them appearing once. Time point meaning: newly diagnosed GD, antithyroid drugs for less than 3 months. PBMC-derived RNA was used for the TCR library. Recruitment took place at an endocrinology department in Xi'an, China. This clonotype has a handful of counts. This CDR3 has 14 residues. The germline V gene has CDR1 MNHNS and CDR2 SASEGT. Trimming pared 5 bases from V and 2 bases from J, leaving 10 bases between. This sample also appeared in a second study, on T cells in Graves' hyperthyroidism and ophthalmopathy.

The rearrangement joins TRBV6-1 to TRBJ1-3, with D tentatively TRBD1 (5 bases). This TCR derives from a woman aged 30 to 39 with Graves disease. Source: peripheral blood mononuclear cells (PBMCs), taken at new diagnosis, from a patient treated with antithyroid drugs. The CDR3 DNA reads TGTGCCAGCAGTAGGGGTTCGGCTGGAAACACCATATATTTT. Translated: CASSRGSAGNTIYF.